One sample yielded the 2 T cell receptor beta chains listed below, sequenced in a study of blood T cell repertoires in COVID-19 (dated by TCRdb to about 2020). The method behind the library was the immunoSEQ multiplex PCR assay. TCRdb carries this immuneACCESS record with in-frame sequences only. Its versions omit some clonotypes, under half of them owing to an unresolved V gene in the studies checked, with the rest unexplained. In all, the sample holds 200,000 to 250,000 clones, and over 75% of those were seen once. Approximately 3.7% of the sample rests with the top ten. The sample consisted of PBMCs or T cells enriched from blood (not recorded which). The receptor set was obtained from a woman aged 25-40 years who had been exposed to COVID-19.

V is TRBV21-1 and J is TRBJ1-3; the table names TRBD1, a call not compared with the DNA. TRBV21-1 is labeled a pseudogene. The CDR3 runs 14 residues. The DNA of the CDR3 is TGTGCCAGCAGCCCGACAGGGTCAGGAAACACCATATATTTT. It translates to CASSPTGSGNTIYF.

The chain carries TRBV5-5 and TRBJ1-1; D may be TRBD1 (6 bases). Germline CDR1 SGHKS, CDR2 YYEKEE (reference sequence). Trimming removed 1 base from V and 7 bases from J, with 17 bases in between. This CDR3 is 15 amino acids long. CDR3 residues: CASSLTPTGWDEAFF. The DNA for the CDR3 is TGTGCCAGCAGCTTGACCCCTACAGGGTGGGATGAAGCTTTCTTT. The full variable domain, with the rest looked up from reference TRBV5-5 and TRBJ1-1, is DAGVTQSPTHLIKTRGQQVTLRCSPISGHKSVSWYQQVLGQGPQFIFQYYEKEERGRGNFPDRFSARQFPNYSSELNVNALLLGDSALYLCASSLTPTGWDEAFFGQGTRLTVV.